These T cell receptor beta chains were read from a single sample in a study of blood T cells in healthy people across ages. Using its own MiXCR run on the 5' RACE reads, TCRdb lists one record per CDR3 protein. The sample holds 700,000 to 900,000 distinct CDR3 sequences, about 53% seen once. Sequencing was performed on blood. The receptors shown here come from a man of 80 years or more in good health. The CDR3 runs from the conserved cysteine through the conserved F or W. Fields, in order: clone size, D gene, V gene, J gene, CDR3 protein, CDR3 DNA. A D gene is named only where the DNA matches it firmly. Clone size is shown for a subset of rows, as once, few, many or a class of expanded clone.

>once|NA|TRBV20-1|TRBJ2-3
CSARDLAEGNTDTQYF
TGCAGTGCTAGAGATTTAGCTGAGGGTAACACAGATACGCAGTATTTT
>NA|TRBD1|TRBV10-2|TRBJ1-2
CAVSGTGNSQGYTF
TGCGCCGTATCCGGGACAGGGAATTCTCAGGGCTACACCTTC
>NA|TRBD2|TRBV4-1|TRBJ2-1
CASSQVGTSGSNIRQFF
TGCGCCAGCAGCCAAGTAGGTACTAGCGGGTCGAATATTCGGCAGTTCTTC
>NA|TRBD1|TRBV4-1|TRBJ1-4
CASSQDRDRGKQREKLFF
TGCGCCAGCAGCCAAGATCGGGACAGGGGGAAGCAAAGGGAAAAACTGTTTTTT
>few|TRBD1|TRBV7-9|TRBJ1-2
CASSLARTGEFYGYTF
TGTGCCAGCAGCTTAGCCAGGACAGGGGAGTTCTATGGCTACACCTTC
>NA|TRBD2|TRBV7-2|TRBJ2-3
CASSGRASGSPPDTQYF
TGTGCCAGCAGCGGAAGGGCTAGCGGGAGCCCCCCAGATACGCAGTATTTT
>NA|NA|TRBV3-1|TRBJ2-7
CASSQGSGCEQYF
TGTGCCAGCAGCCAAGGATCGGGGTGCGAGCAGTACTTC
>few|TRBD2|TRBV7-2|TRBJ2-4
CASSPAAGGWAKNIQYF
TGTGCCAGCAGCCCCGCAGCGGGAGGGTGGGCCAAAAACATTCAGTACTTC
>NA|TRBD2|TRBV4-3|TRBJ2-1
CASSQDRAGPYNEQFF
TGCGCCAGCAGCCAAGACAGAGCGGGACCCTACAATGAGCAGTTCTTC
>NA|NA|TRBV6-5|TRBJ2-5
CASTQLFGETQYF
TGTGCCAGCACTCAGTTGTTCGGGGAGACCCAGTACTTC
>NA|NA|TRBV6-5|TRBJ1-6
CASSDSTGWPLHF
TGTGCCAGCAGTGACTCGACGGGGTGGCCCCTCCACTTT
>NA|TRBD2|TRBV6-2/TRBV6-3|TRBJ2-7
CASSPGLASSCEQYF
TGTGCCAGCAGCCCAGGACTAGCGTCCTCCTGCGAGCAGTACTTC
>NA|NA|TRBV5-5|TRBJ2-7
CASSLWIYEQYF
TGTGCCAGCAGCCTGTGGATTTACGAGCAGTACTTC
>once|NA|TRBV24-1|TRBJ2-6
CATQSGNSGANVLTF
TGTGCCACCCAATCGGGGAATTCTGGGGCCAACGTCCTGACTTTC
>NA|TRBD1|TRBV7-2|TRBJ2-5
CASSLGTGGQETQYF
TGTGCCAGCAGCTTAGGGACAGGGGGACAAGAGACCCAGTACTTC
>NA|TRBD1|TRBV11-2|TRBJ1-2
CASSQGGDMGYGYTF
TGTGCCAGCAGCCAGGGGGGCGATATGGGCTATGGCTACACCTTC
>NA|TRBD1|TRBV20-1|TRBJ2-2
CSARGGRNTGELFF
TGCAGTGCTCGAGGGGGCCGCAACACCGGGGAGCTGTTTTTT
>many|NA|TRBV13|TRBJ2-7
CASSPRNEQYF
TGTGCCAGCAGTCCGAGGAACGAGCAGTACTTC
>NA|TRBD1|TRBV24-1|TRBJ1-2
CATSDTGDNYGYTF
TGTGCCACCAGTGATACAGGGGATAACTATGGCTACACCTTC
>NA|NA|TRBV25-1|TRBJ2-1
CASSVFNEQFF
TGTGCCAGCAGTGTATTTAATGAGCAGTTCTTC
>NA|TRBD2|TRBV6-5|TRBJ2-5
CASTETSGRWETQYF
TGTGCCAGCACCGAGACTAGCGGGAGATGGGAGACCCAGTACTTC
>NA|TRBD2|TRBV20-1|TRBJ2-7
CSAVLLAGPSYEQYF
TGCAGTGCTGTGCTACTAGCGGGGCCTTCCTACGAGCAGTACTTC
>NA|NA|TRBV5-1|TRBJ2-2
CASKGQGRNTGELFF
TGCGCCAGCAAGGGTCAAGGACGGAACACCGGGGAGCTGTTTTTT
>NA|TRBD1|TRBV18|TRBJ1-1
CASSPDRERAFF
TGTGCCAGCTCACCTGACAGGGAAAGAGCTTTCTTT
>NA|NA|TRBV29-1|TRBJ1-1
CSAGGENTEAFF
TGCAGCGCCGGGGGGGAGAACACTGAAGCTTTCTTT
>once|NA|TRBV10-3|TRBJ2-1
CAISESSPQGNEQFF
TGTGCCATCAGTGAGTCTAGCCCTCAGGGGAATGAGCAGTTCTTC
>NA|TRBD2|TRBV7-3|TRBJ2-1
CGSSLTGGRAYNEQFF
TGTGGCAGCAGCTTAACCGGCGGGAGGGCCTACAATGAGCAGTTCTTC
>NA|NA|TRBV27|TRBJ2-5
CASSEVGGETRYF
TGTGCCAGCAGTGAGGTGGGAGGAGAGACCCGGTACTTC
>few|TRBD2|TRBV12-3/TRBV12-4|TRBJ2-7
CASSRLAGGEQYF
TGTGCCAGCAGTAGACTAGCGGGAGGCGAGCAGTACTTC
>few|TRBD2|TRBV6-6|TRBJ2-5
CASSYRTSGAQETQYF
TGTGCCAGCAGTTACAGGACTAGCGGGGCCCAAGAGACCCAGTACTTC
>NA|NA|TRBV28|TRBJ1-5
CASKSGRHQPQHF
TGTGCCAGCAAGTCAGGGAGACATCAGCCCCAGCATTTT
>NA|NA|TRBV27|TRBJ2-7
CASSLSGFEQYF
TGTGCCAGCAGTTTATCTGGGTTCGAGCAGTACTTC
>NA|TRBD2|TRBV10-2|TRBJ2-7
CASSHPGGKPYEQYF
TGCGCCAGCAGCCATCCGGGGGGGAAGCCCTACGAGCAGTACTTC
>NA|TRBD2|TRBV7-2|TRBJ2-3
CVSSSGLAEGYAYF
TGTGTCAGCAGCTCCGGACTAGCGGAGGGATACGCGTATTTT
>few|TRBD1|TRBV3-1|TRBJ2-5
CASSQDGRGQETQYF
TGTGCCAGCAGCCAAGATGGCAGGGGGCAAGAGACCCAGTACTTC